This entry lists 19 T cell receptor beta chains sequenced from one sample in a study of human thymus T cells. TCRdb's copy holds only in-frame clones and misses some; the assay was immunoSEQ multiplex PCR. The table includes approximately 46,000 clones, over 90% detected once. The specimen sequenced was blood. The receptors stem from a girl under three years old with a congenital heart defect but otherwise immunologically healthy.

The rearrangement uses TRBV18 and TRBJ2-1, with a possible D match to TRBD2 (6 bases). This CDR3 has 14 amino acids. Germline CDR1 and CDR2: KGHSH and LQKENI. V lost 3 bases and J 7 bases, leaving 13 bases between the germline ends. The CDR3 DNA reads TGTGCCAGCTCACCCGGCGCGGGAATTAATGAGCAGTTCTTC. The encoded protein is CASSPGAGINEQFF. The entire variable domain, with the rest obtained from reference TRBV18 and TRBJ2-1, is as follows: NAGVMQNPRHLVRRRGQEARLRCSPMKGHSHVYWYRQLPEEGLKFMVYLQKENIIDESGMPKERFSAEFPKEGPSILRIQQVVRGDSAAYFCASSPGAGINEQFFGPGTRLTVL.

The chain links TRBV5-8 to TRBJ2-2, with D perhaps given as TRBD1 or TRBD2 (7 bases each). CDR1 and CDR2 (germline): SGHTS, YDEGEE. Between the trimmed V and J ends, which lost 2 bases and 15 bases, there was a span of 17 bases. This CDR3 region has 13 residues. The CDR3 loop reads CASSFQGGTPLFF. In DNA, the CDR3 is TGTGCCAGCAGCTTTCAGGGGGGGACGCCGTTGTTTTTT. The full variable domain, its missing parts supplied by reference TRBV5-8 and TRBJ2-2, is EAGVTQSPTHLIKTRGQQATLRCSPISGHTSVYWYQQALGLGLQFLLWYDEGEERNRGNFPPRFSGRQFPNYSSELNVNALELEDSALYLCASSFQGGTPLFFGEGSRLTVL.

The V and J genes are TRBV10-3 and TRBJ2-2; TRBD2 matches at 7 bases. The CDR3 has 14 residues. The junction had 10 bases not matched to a gene; V was cut back by 9 bases and J by 6 bases. Germline CDR1 reads ENHRY; CDR2 reads SYGVKD. CDR3 protein: CAMHPGLRSGELFF. Written as DNA, the CDR3 is TGTGCCATGCACCCGGGACTACGGTCCGGGGAGCTGTTTTTT.

V and J are TRBV27 and TRBJ2-3; TRBD1 matches 9 bases. Germline lookup yields CDR1 MNHEY and CDR2 SMNVEV (reference sequence). The CDR3 runs 15 residues. The trim removed 6 bases at V and 0 bases at J, leaving 4 bases unmatched. In DNA form, the CDR3 reads TGTGCCAGCAGGGACAGGGGCTTTAGCACAGATACGCAGTATTTT. This codes for CASRDRGFSTDTQYF.

The chain carries TRBV6-1 and TRBJ2-7, with D maybe TRBD2 (5 bases). Trimming left V 3 bases short and J 4 bases short, with 13 bases between. The germline gives CDR1 MNHNS, CDR2 SASEGT. The CDR3 consists of 14 residues. The CDR3 region has the DNA TGTGCCAGCAGTGACGGCCGGGAATGGTACGAGCAGTACTTC. Translated, it gives CASSDGREWYEQYF.

The chain couples TRBV11-2 to TRBJ2-5; perhaps TRBD2 as D (6 bases). Germline CDR1 and CDR2: SGHAT and FQNNGV. Trimming cost V 0 bases and J 4 bases, with 15 bases left between them. The CDR3 extends over 16 amino acids. CDR3 sequence reads: CASSLDTKGRGETQYF. Written as DNA, the CDR3 is TGTGCCAGCAGCTTAGATACGAAGGGGCGGGGAGAGACCCAGTACTTC. The variable domain in full, with the rest retrieved from reference TRBV11-2 and TRBJ2-5, is EAGVAQSPRYKIIEKRQSVAFWCNPISGHATLYWYQQILGQGPKLLIQFQNNGVVDDSQLPKDRFSAERLKGVDSTLKIQPAKLEDSAVYLCASSLDTKGRGETQYFGPGTRLLVL.

The J gene is TRBJ1-5, the V gene TRBV28; D uncertain. V was trimmed by 2 bases and J by 0 bases, leaving 11 bases between them. The CDR3 is made up of 16 amino acids. Germline-derived CDR1 and CDR2 are MDHEN and SYDVKM. The CDR3 loop is CASSLIDWFSNQPQHF. CDR3 in DNA: TGTGCCAGCAGTTTAATAGACTGGTTTAGCAATCAGCCCCAGCATTTT.

The chain joins TRBV7-9 to TRBJ2-2; 11 bases agree with TRBD2. CDR3 length: 17 amino acids. CDR1 and CDR2 from the germline V gene are SEHNR and FQNEAQ (reference sequence). V shed 0 bases and J 7 bases; nucleotides not matched to a gene: 7. The CDR3 sequence: CASSLAQLAGGHGELFF. The CDR3 DNA follows: TGTGCCAGCAGCTTAGCGCAGCTAGCGGGAGGTCACGGGGAGCTGTTTTTT.

This chain links TRBV20-1 with TRBJ1-1, with D unresolved. The ends were cut back, 7 bases at V and 1 base at J, with 7 bases in the middle. CDR1 and CDR2 (germline): DFQATT, SNEGSKA (reference sequence). CDR3 length: 11 residues. In nucleotides, the CDR3 is TGCAGTGTAGCCGAGAACACTGAAGCTTTCTTT. Translating gives CSVAENTEAFF.

This rearrangement joins TRBV5-1 to TRBJ2-7, with 9 nucleotides matching TRBD2. Looked up from germline, CDR1 is SGHRS and CDR2 is YFSETQ. The CDR3 length is 14 residues. V was clipped by 7 bases and J by 6 bases; unmatched bases: 11. CDR3 coding DNA: TGCGCCAGCCGCGCGGCTAGCGGGGCTTTCGAGCAGTACTTC. Protein product: CASRAASGAFEQYF.

V is TRBV7-8 and J is TRBJ2-1; TRBD2 matches 9 bases. The V gene's germline CDR1 is SGHVS and CDR2 FQNEAQ. The V gene end was trimmed by 1 base and the J gene end by 4 bases; junction bases not matched to a gene: 8. The CDR3 totals 17 residues. CDR3 sequence reads: CASSLEASGAGYNEQFF. CDR3 in DNA: TGTGCCAGCAGCTTAGAGGCTAGCGGGGCCGGGTACAATGAGCAGTTCTTC.

This chain joins TRBV5-4 and TRBJ2-1, with D possibly matching TRBD2 (6 bases). Trimming shortened V by 2 bases and J by 7 bases, and 13 bases separated the two germline ends. The CDR3 loop spans 14 amino acids. Germline CDR1 is SGHNT and CDR2 is YYREEE (reference sequence). CDR3 DNA sequence: TGTGCCAGCAGCTTCCCGGGACTGGGAAATGAGCAGTTCTTC. Protein product: CASSFPGLGNEQFF.

The rearrangement links TRBV7-2 to TRBJ2-6; D gene unclear. Germline assignment: CDR1 SGHTA and CDR2 FQGNSA. The germline V and J ends were trimmed by 1 base and 1 base, with 8 bases remaining between them. The length of the CDR3 is 16 residues. CDR3 sequence (DNA): TGTGCCAGCAGCTTAGTGTCAGGATCTGGGGCCAACGTCCTGACTTTC. Translation: CASSLVSGSGANVLTF.

This clone was observed a single time. J is TRBJ2-2 and V is TRBV10-3; 8 bases agree with TRBD2. The CDR3 sequence is 14 residues long. Germline lookup yields CDR1 ENHRY and CDR2 SYGVKD. J gave up 3 bases and V 7 bases, and 4 bases lay outside the gene matches. CDR3 in amino acids: CAITGTSDTGELFF. The CDR3 bases are TGTGCCATCACCGGGACTAGTGACACCGGGGAGCTGTTTTTT.

The count of this clone is one. The chain joins TRBV7-9 to TRBJ2-3; no reliable D call. Per the germline V gene, CDR1 is SEHNR and CDR2 is FQNEAQ (reference sequence). V was shortened by 1 base and J by 7 bases, with 12 bases between the two germline ends. The CDR3 contains 14 residues. CDR3 DNA sequence: TGTGCCAGCAGCTTAGTTCCGCCCCAAAATACGCAGTATTTT. This translates into CASSLVPPQNTQYF.

J is TRBJ2-5 and V is TRBV5-1; D unresolved. V dropped 2 bases and J dropped 5 bases, with 7 bases sitting between them. The CDR3 consists of 12 residues. The germline V gene has CDR1 SGHRS and CDR2 YFSETQ. The CDR3 sequence: CASSLEVETQYF. The CDR3 DNA follows: TGCGCCAGCAGCTTAGAAGTCGAGACCCAGTACTTC.

This clone was seen only once. The V gene is TRBV28, the J gene TRBJ2-7; 8 nucleotides align to TRBD2. Germline CDR1 reads MDHEN; CDR2 reads SYDVKM. The ends lost 7 bases at V and 5 bases at J; junction bases unmatched: 7. This CDR3 comprises 13 residues. CDR3 sequence (DNA): TGTGCCAGCAACCCGGGAGGGTTCAACGAGCAGTACTTC. Encoded protein: CASNPGGFNEQYF. The complete variable domain, with remaining parts taken from reference TRBV28 and TRBJ2-7, reads DVKVTQSSRYLVKRTGEKVFLECVQDMDHENMFWYRQDPGLGLRLIYFSYDVKMKEKGDIPEGYSVSREKKERFSLILESASTNQTSMYLCASNPGGFNEQYFGPGTRLTVT.

The V call is TRBV7-9, the J call TRBJ2-2, with 9 bases identical to TRBD2. Germline CDR1 SEHNR, CDR2 FQNEAQ (reference sequence). This CDR3 contains 17 residues. V was pared by 2 bases and J by 0 bases, with 4 bases of the junction left unmatched. The CDR3: CASSLPSGNSNTGELFF. CDR3 DNA sequence: TGTGCCAGCAGCTTACCTAGCGGGAATTCGAACACCGGGGAGCTGTTTTTT.

The CDR3 bases are TGCGCCAGCAGCTCCGCGCGCGGGAGCCCCTACGAGCAGTACTTC. It specifies CASSSARGSPYEQYF. The chain is built from TRBV5-1 and TRBJ2-7; 7 bases are a match to TRBD2. CDR3 size: 15 residues. Germline V gene sequence: CDR1 SGHRS, CDR2 YFSETQ. Unmatched junction bases numbered 8, after V lost 3 bases and J lost 2 bases.